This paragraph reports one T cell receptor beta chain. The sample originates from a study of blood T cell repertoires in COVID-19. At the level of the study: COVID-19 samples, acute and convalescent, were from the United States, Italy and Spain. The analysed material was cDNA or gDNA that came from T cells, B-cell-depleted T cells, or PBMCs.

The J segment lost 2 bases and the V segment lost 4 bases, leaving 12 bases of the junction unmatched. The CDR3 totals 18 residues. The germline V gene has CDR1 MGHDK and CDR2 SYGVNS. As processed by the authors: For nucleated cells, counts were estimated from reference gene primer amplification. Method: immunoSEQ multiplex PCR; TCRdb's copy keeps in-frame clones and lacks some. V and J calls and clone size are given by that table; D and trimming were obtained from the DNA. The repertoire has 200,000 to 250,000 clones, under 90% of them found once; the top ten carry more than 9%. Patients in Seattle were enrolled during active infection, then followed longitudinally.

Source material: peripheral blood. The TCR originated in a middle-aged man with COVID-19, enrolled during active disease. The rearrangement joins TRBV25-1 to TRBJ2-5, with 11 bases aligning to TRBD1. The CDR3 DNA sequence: TGTGCCAGCAGTGGGAGGACAGGGGGCGCTGCTTGGCAAGAGACCCAGTACTTC. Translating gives CASSGRTGGAAWQETQYF.